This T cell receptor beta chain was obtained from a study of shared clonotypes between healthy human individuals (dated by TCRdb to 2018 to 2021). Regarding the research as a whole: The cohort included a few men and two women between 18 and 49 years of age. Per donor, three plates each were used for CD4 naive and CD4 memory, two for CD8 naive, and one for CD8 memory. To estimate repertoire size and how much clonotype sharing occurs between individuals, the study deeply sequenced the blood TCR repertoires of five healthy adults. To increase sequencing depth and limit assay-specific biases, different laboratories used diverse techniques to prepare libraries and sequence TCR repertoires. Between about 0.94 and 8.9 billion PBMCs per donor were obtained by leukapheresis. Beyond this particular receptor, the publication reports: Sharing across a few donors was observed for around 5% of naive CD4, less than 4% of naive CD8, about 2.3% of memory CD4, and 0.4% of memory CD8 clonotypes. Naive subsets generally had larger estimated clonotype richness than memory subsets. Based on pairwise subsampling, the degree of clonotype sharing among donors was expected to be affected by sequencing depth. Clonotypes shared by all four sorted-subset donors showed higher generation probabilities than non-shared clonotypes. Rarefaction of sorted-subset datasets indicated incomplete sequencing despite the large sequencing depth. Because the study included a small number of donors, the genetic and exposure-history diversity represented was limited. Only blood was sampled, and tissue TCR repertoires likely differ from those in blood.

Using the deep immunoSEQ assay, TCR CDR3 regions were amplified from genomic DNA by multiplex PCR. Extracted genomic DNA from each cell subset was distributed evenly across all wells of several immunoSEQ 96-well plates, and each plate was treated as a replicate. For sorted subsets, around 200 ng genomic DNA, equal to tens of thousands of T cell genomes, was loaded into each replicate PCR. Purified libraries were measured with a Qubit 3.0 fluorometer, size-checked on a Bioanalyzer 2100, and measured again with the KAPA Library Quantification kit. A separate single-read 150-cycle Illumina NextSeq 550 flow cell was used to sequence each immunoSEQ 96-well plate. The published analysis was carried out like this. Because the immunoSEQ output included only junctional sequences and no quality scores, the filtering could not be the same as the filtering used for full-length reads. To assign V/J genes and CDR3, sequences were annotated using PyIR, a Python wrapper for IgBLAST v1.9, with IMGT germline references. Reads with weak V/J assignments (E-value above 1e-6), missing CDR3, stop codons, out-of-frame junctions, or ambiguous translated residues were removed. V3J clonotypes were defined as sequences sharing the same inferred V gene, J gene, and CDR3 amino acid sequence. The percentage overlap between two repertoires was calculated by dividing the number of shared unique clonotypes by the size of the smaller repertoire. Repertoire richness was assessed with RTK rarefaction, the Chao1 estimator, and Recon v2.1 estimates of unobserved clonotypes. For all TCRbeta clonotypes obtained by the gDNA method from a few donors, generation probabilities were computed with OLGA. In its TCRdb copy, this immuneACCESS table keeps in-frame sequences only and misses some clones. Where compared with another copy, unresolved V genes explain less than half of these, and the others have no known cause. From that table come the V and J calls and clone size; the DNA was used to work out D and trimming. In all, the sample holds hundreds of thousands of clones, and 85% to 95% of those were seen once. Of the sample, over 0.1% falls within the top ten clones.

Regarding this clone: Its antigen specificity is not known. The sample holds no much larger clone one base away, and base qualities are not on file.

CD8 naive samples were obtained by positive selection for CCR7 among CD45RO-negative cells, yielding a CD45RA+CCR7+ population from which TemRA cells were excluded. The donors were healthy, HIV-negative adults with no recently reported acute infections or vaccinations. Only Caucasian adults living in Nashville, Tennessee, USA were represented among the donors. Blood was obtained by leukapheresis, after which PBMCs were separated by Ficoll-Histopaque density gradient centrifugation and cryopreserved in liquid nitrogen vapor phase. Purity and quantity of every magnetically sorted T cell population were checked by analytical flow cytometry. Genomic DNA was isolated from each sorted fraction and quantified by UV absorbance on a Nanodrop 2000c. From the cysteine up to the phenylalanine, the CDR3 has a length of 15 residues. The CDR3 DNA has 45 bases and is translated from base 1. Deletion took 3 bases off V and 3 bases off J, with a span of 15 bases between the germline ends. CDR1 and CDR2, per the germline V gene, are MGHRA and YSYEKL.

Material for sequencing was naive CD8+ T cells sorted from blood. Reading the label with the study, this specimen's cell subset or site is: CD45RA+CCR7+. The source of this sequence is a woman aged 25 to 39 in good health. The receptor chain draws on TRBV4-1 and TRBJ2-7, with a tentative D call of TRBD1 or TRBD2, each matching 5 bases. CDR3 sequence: CASSQGDPGIYEQYF. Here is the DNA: TGCGCCAGCAGCCAGGGGGACCCCGGGATCTACGAGCAGTACTTC.